Listed below are T cell receptor beta chains from one sample, sequenced in a study of blood T cell repertoires in COVID-19. Generated by immunoSEQ multiplex PCR, the TCRdb table keeps only in-frame clones and is missing some. The table lists some 200,000 clones, about four fifths of them singletons. Sequencing input: peripheral blood. The origin of the receptors is a woman of 80 years or more with COVID-19, enrolled during active disease. Each CDR3 is given with its conserved first and last residue. The D gene is left open where the match is weak. Clone size appears in some rows only: once, few, many, or a class for an expanded clone.

>14|TRBV11-2|NA|TRBJ2-5|NA
TGTGCCAGCACCCCAGACTATTACCAAGAGACCCAGTACTTC
CASTPDYYQETQYF
>14|TRBV27|NA|TRBJ1-2|TRBD1
TGTGCCAGCAGCACAGGACAGGGGGCAGGGGGCTACACCTTC
CASSTGQGAGGYTF
>17|TRBV7-6|NA|TRBJ2-1|TRBD1
TGTGCCAGCAGCTTAAGGGACAGGATTAGCTCCTACAATGAGCAGTTCTTC
CASSLRDRISSYNEQFF
>15|TRBV4-3|NA|TRBJ1-1|NA
TGCGCCAGCAGCCAAGATCGACAGAGACACACTGAAGCTTTCTTT
CASSQDRQRHTEAFF
>14|TRBV5-1|NA|TRBJ1-4|NA
TGCGCCAGCAGCTTGCAAGGGGCCTCTGAAAAACTGTTTTTT
CASSLQGASEKLFF
>16|TRBV27|NA|TRBJ2-1|TRBD2
TGTGCCAGCAGTTTATATAATAGCGGGGGAGGGAATGAGCAGTTCTTC
CASSLYNSGGGNEQFF
>15|TRBV11-3|NA|TRBJ2-2|TRBD2
TGTGCCAGCAGCTCTAGCGGGGGGAACACCGGGGAGCTGTTTTTT
CASSSSGGNTGELFF
>14|TRBV5-1|NA|TRBJ2-2|NA
TGCGCCAGCAGCCCAACGACAGGTCCCGGGGAGCTGTTTTTT
CASSPTTGPGELFF
>18|TRBV7-5|NA|TRBJ2-3|NA
TGTGCCAGAAGCTTACTAGCGGGAGGGCCTCCCCACACAGATACGCAGTATTTT
CARSLLAGGPPHTDTQYF
>18|TRBV11-3|NA|TRBJ2-2|TRBD1
TGTGCCAGCAGCTTAGTGGGTCTCAGGGGGCGACACACCGGGGAGCTGTTTTTT
CASSLVGLRGRHTGELFF
>13|TRBV30|NA|TRBJ2-7|NA
TGTGCCTGGAGGCCCCCCACAGGGTACGAGCAGTACTTC
CAWRPPTGYEQYF
>13|TRBV27|NA|TRBJ1-2|NA
TGTGCCAGCAGTTTATCGGAGGGTTATGGCTACACCTTC
CASSLSEGYGYTF
>13|TRBV27|NA|TRBJ1-5|NA
TGTGCCAGCAGTTTATTCCCCTATCAGCCCCAGCATTTT
CASSLFPYQPQHF
>18|TRBV28|once|TRBJ1-4|TRBD1
TGTGCCAGCAGTCACCTTAGGACAGGGAAGGGTACATATGGAAAACTGTTTTTT
CASSHLRTGKGTYGKLFF
>11|TRBV29-1|NA|TRBJ1-2|NA
TGCAGCGTCGAACCAGGGTCCGGCTACACCTTC
CSVEPGSGYTF
>18|TRBV28|NA|TRBJ2-1|TRBD2
TGTGCCAGCAGTTCACCCTCACCAGCGGGAGAGAAGGGCAATGAGCAGTTCTTC
CASSSPSPAGEKGNEQFF
>15|TRBV5-8|once|TRBJ1-1|NA
TGTGCCAGCAGCGCAGGTGTTGTCGGGGACACTGAAGCTTTCTTT
CASSAGVVGDTEAFF
>16|TRBV9|once|TRBJ1-5|NA
TGTGCCAGCAGCGTAGGGGAGTACAACTCCAATCAGCCCCAGCATTTT
CASSVGEYNSNQPQHF
>14|TRBV28|few|TRBJ1-1|NA
TGTGCCAGCAGTTTAAGCAGGGAGAACACTGAAGCTTTCTTT
CASSLSRENTEAFF
>11|TRBV28|NA|TRBJ2-3|NA
TGTGCCAGCGGGCGACCAGATACGCAGTATTTT
CASGRPDTQYF
>14|TRBV15|NA|TRBJ1-2|TRBD1
TGTGCCACCAGCTTCAAGGGACAGGGCTATGGCTACACCTTC
CATSFKGQGYGYTF
>15|TRBV19|NA|TRBJ1-1|TRBD1
TGTGCCAGTAGTCCACGGACAGGGGGGAACACTGAAGCTTTCTTT
CASSPRTGGNTEAFF
>14|TRBV15|NA|TRBJ2-1|TRBD2
TGTGCCACCTTCGACAGCGGGGGGGCTGGCGAGCAGTTCTTC
CATFDSGGAGEQFF
>14|TRBV7-2|NA|TRBJ2-7|TRBD1
TGTGCCAGCAGCTGGGGACAGGTAGGCTACGAGCAGTACTTC
CASSWGQVGYEQYF
>14|TRBV5-1|once|TRBJ1-1|TRBD1
TGCGCCAGCAGCTTGGCCGCGACAGGGCGGGAAGCTTTCTTT
CASSLAATGREAFF
>16|TRBV19|NA|TRBJ2-2|NA
TGTGCCAGTAGCCAATTATACAGAGAGAACACCGGGGAGCTGTTTTTT
CASSQLYRENTGELFF
>13|TRBV12-3/TRBV12-4|NA|TRBJ2-3|TRBD1
TGTGCCAGCAGTTTATACAGGGGAGATACGCAGTATTTT
CASSLYRGDTQYF
>14|TRBV7-2|NA|TRBJ2-1|NA
TGTGCCAGCAGCTCTCGGGGGAGTTACAATGAGCAGTTCTTC
CASSSRGSYNEQFF
>15|TRBV2|NA|TRBJ1-5|TRBD1
TGTGCCAGCAGTGCATACAGGGGGAGCAATCAGCCCCAGCATTTT
CASSAYRGSNQPQHF
>14|TRBV12-2|NA|TRBJ2-7|NA
TGTGCAAGTCGGATACTAGCGTACGAACTAGAGCAGTACTTC
CASRILAYELEQYF
>13|TRBV29-1|NA|TRBJ2-5|TRBD1
TGCAGCGTTTGGACAGGGGGTTATGAGACCCAGTACTTC
CSVWTGGYETQYF
>17|TRBV7-9|NA|TRBJ2-5|TRBD2
TGTGCCAGCAGCTCCGGACTAGCGGGAGGGTACCAAGAGACCCAGTACTTC
CASSSGLAGGYQETQYF
>15|TRBV5-1|NA|TRBJ1-4|NA
TGCGCCAGCAGCTTGATGGGGGGGCGAGGAGAAAAACTGTTTTTT
CASSLMGGRGEKLFF
>15|TRBV5-6|NA|TRBJ1-4|NA
TGTGCCAGCAGCTTGGCCAATCGGGGTAATGAAAAACTGTTTTTT
CASSLANRGNEKLFF
>15|TRBV27|NA|TRBJ2-1|TRBD2
TGTGCCAGCAGTTTTTTGGCGGGGGGGTACAATGAGCAGTTCTTC
CASSFLAGGYNEQFF
>16|TRBV19|NA|TRBJ2-1|TRBD1
TGTGCCAGTAGTATAGATCCGGGACAGGGGGCCAATGAGCAGTTCTTC
CASSIDPGQGANEQFF